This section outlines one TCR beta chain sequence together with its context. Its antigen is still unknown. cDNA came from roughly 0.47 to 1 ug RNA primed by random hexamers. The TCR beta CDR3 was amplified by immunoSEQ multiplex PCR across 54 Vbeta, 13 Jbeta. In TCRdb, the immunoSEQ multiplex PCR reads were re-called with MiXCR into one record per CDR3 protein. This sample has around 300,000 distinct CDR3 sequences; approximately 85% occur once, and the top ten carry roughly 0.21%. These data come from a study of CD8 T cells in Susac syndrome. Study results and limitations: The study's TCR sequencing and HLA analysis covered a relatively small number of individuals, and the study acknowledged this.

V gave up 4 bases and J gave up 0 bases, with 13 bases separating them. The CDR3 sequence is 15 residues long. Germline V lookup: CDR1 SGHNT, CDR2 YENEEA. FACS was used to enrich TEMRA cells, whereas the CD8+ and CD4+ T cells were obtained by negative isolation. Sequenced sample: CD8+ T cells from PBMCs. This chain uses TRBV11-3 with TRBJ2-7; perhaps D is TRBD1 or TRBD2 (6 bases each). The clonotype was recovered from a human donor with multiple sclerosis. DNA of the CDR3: TGTGCCAGCAGCTACGGGGGACATCTCTCCTACGAGCAGTACTTC. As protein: CASSYGGHLSYEQYF.